The rows below give T cell receptor beta chains drawn from one sample of a study of T cells of healthy individuals. TCRdb re-called the 5' RACE reads through MiXCR, storing one row per CDR3 protein. The data show tens of thousands of distinct CDR3 sequences, around 15% seen once. The receptors were sampled from a human donor in good health. Each CDR3 is given with its conserved first and last residue. The D gene is left open where the match is weak. Expanded clones are given a class, and other clones once, few, many or no size at all.

d_gene | abundance | j_gene | v_gene | CDR3nt | CDR3aa
TRBD2 | many | TRBJ2-1 | TRBV9 | TGTGCCAGCAGCCTATCCAGCGCTAGCGGTCCTCTTAGCTCCTACAATGAGCAGTTCTTC | CASSLSSASGPLSSYNEQFF
TRBD2 | NA | TRBJ2-7 | TRBV19 | TGTGCCAGTAGTATACTAGCGGGGAGCCTCTTTTACGAGCAGTACTTC | CASSILAGSLFYEQYF
NA | few | TRBJ1-1 | TRBV14 | TGTGCCAGCAGTCCCTCCCATGGCCCGGACACTGAAGCTTTCTTT | CASSPSHGPDTEAFF
TRBD2 | many | TRBJ2-7 | TRBV28 | TGTGCCAGCAGTTTACGGTACACGGGAGGGAACGAGCAGTACTTC | CASSLRYTGGNEQYF
NA | few | TRBJ2-7 | TRBV10-3 | TGTGCCATCAGTGATGAGGGCGGAGGGACCTACGAGCAGTACTTC | CAISDEGGGTYEQYF
NA | many | TRBJ1-1 | TRBV29-1 | TGCAGCGTTTCCGGGTTAATGAACACTGAAGCTTTCTTT | CSVSGLMNTEAFF
TRBD2 | NA | TRBJ2-1 | TRBV12-3/TRBV12-4 | TGTGCCAGCAGTTTAGGGCAACTAGCGTCGGATGAGCAGTTCTTC | CASSLGQLASDEQFF
NA | NA | TRBJ2-1 | TRBV25-1 | TGTGCCAGCCTAGCGAGTCGCTACAATGAGCAGTTCTTC | CASLASRYNEQFF
NA | many | TRBJ2-2 | TRBV9 | TGTGCCAGCAGCCCCTACTCTCCCCCAGGGGACTCGAACACCGGGGAGCTGTTTTTT | CASSPYSPPGDSNTGELFF
TRBD1 | many | TRBJ1-3 | TRBV7-2 | TGTGCCAGCAGCAGGGGGCTTGGAAACACCATATATTTT | CASSRGLGNTIYF
NA | NA | TRBJ2-3 | TRBV28 | TGTGCCAGCAGTCTTTGGGCAAGGGCGAGCACAGATACGCAGTATTTT | CASSLWARASTDTQYF
NA | few | TRBJ1-1 | TRBV5-6 | TGTGCCAGCAGCTTTTCTCCGGGGTCAAACACTGAAGCTTTCTTT | CASSFSPGSNTEAFF
NA | many | TRBJ2-1 | TRBV7-9 | TGTGCCAGCAGCACGAAGGCTAGAAACAATGAGCAGTTCTTC | CASSTKARNNEQFF
TRBD2 | many | TRBJ2-3 | TRBV11-2 | TGTGCCAGCAGCGACTTGCGGGGGGGCCGGGAAGATACGCAGTATTTT | CASSDLRGGREDTQYF
NA | many | TRBJ2-3 | TRBV20-1 | TGCAGTGCTAGACGGGGGGCCCGCACAGATACGCAGTATTTT | CSARRGARTDTQYF
TRBD2 | NA | TRBJ2-2 | TRBV7-3 | TGTGCCAGCAGCCCTCGCGAGACCGGGGAGCGGGGGTGG | CASSPRETGERGW
NA | NA | TRBJ2-5 | TRBV27 | TGTGCCAGCAGTCTAGGACACAGCCAGCAAGAGACCCAGTACTTC | CASSLGHSQQETQYF
NA | NA | TRBJ1-1 | TRBV2 | TGTGCCAGCAGAGTTAAGCAGGCTTTCTTT | CASRVKQAFF
NA | few | TRBJ1-5 | TRBV5-1 | TGCGCCAGCAGCTTGGAAGGCAGCAATCAGCCCCAGCATTTT | CASSLEGSNQPQHF
TRBD1 | many | TRBJ2-3 | TRBV30 | TGTGCCGGGGGGTACAGGGGGCAAGATACGCAGTATTTT | CAGGYRGQDTQYF
NA | few | TRBJ2-7 | TRBV5-6 | TGTGCCAGCAGCTTGGGACCGGGAGAGGAGCAGTACTTC | CASSLGPGEEQYF
TRBD2 | few | TRBJ2-7 | TRBV6-4 | TGTGCCAGCAGTAAGAGCGGGAGCGTGTGTTACGAGCAGTACTTC | CASSKSGSVCYEQYF
TRBD1 | many | TRBJ2-3 | TRBV10-3 | TGTGCCATCAACCCGGGACAGCAAAGCACAGATACGCAGTATTTT | CAINPGQQSTDTQYF
NA | few | TRBJ1-5 | TRBV5-6 | TGTGCCAGCAGCTTGGAAGGCCGGAGGGATCAGCCCCAGCATTTT | CASSLEGRRDQPQHF
TRBD1 | many | TRBJ2-7 | TRBV6-1 | TGTGCCAGTAGCCTGGGGACAGGGGGTACCTACGAGCAGTACTTC | CASSLGTGGTYEQYF
NA | NA | TRBJ2-3 | TRBV7-3 | TGTGCCAGCAGCTCCCGGTTGGGCAACGGGGGTACGCAGTATTTT | CASSSRLGNGGTQYF
TRBD1 | NA | TRBJ2-7 | TRBV20-1 | TGCAGTGCTAACTACCGGGACAGGTACTACGAGCAGTACTTC | CSANYRDRYYEQYF
NA | many | TRBJ1-1 | TRBV7-3 | TGTGCCAGCAGCTTAGCTCCGGGCTACACTGAAGCTTTCTTT | CASSLAPGYTEAFF
NA | many | TRBJ2-3 | TRBV20-1 | TGCAGTGCTACCCAGGACATCACAGATACGCAGTATTTT | CSATQDITDTQYF
NA | many | TRBJ2-7 | TRBV29-1 | TGCAGCGTTGGTAGAAACTACGAGCAGTACTTC | CSVGRNYEQYF
NA | many | TRBJ2-7 | TRBV7-9 | TGTGCCAGCAGCCGTACCTACGAGCAGTACTTC | CASSRTYEQYF
NA | many | TRBJ1-5 | TRBV4-1 | TGCGCCAGCAGCCAAGTACAGATCCTTGGCAATCAGCCCCAGCATTTT | CASSQVQILGNQPQHF
NA | few | TRBJ1-6 | TRBV6-5 | TGTGCCAGCAGTTACGGGGGGGGACTGAATTCACCCCTCCACTTT | CASSYGGGLNSPLHF
NA | many | TRBJ1-4 | TRBV5-1 | TGCGCCAGCGGGAGGATTTACGGAGCTAATGAAAAACTGTTTTTT | CASGRIYGANEKLFF
NA | NA | TRBJ2-2 | TRBV6-2/TRBV6-3 | TGTGCCAGCAGTTCCACACCGGGTACCACCGGGGAGCTGTTTTTT | CASSSTPGTTGELFF
TRBD2 | few | TRBJ2-7 | TRBV2 | TGTGCCAGCACGAGATTGCTAGCGGGGGGCGAGCAGTACTTC | CASTRLLAGGEQYF
NA | many | TRBJ1-3 | TRBV29-1 | TGCAGCGTTGAAGAAGGAGGGTATGGGATCTCTGGAAACACCATATATTTT | CSVEEGGYGISGNTIYF
NA | many | TRBJ2-2 | TRBV7-3 | TGTGCCAGCAGCTTAACGGCGGGGGCAAACACCGGGGAGCTGTTTTTT | CASSLTAGANTGELFF
NA | few | TRBJ1-5 | TRBV12-3/TRBV12-4 | TGTGCCAGCACCAAGGGGCAGGCTAATCAGCCCCAGCATTTT | CASTKGQANQPQHF
TRBD2 | few | TRBJ2-1 | TRBV12-3/TRBV12-4 | TGTGCCAGCAGTTTAGGTCGAGCGGGGGGGTACAATGAGCAGTTCTTC | CASSLGRAGGYNEQFF
NA | NA | TRBJ1-1 | TRBV4-2 | TGTGCCAGCAGCCAAGTCGGGCCCCATTCGAACACTGAAGCTTTCTTT | CASSQVGPHSNTEAFF
TRBD1 | many | TRBJ1-1 | TRBV11-1 | TGTGCCAGCAGCTCCGGGACAGTCATGAACACTGAAGCTTTCTTT | CASSSGTVMNTEAFF
TRBD1 | many | TRBJ2-1 | TRBV20-1 | TGCAGTGCTAGAGGCGACAGGGGGCCCAATGAGCAGTTCTTC | CSARGDRGPNEQFF
TRBD1 | NA | TRBJ1-5 | TRBV6-6 | TGTGCCAGCAGTTACTCAGACAGGGCGAATCAGCCCCAGCATTTT | CASSYSDRANQPQHF
TRBD1 | NA | TRBJ1-6 | TRBV2 | TGTGCCAGCAGTCCCTGGACAGGGGCCTATAATTCACCCCTCCACTTT | CASSPWTGAYNSPLHF
NA | NA | TRBJ1-6 | TRBV27 | TGTGCCAGCACCCCAAAATTGCTAACCACAGGGAGTTCACCCCTCCACTTT | CASTPKLLTTGSSPLHF